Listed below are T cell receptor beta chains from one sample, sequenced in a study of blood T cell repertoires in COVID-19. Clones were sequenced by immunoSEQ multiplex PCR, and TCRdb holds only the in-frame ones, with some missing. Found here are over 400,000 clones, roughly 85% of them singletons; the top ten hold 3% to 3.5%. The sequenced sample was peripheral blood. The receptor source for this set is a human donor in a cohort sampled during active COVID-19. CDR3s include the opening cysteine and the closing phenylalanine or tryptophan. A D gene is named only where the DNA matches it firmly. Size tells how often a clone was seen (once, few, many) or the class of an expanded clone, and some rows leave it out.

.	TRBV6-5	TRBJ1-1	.	CASTRDTNTEAFF
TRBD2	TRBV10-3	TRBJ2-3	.	CAIRPSGDTQYF
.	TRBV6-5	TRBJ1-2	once	CASSYNGETYGYTF
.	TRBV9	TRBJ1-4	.	CASSVGDRNEKLFF
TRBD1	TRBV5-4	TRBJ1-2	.	CASRTSQGADYGYTF
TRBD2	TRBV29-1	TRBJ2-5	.	CSATLAGHQETQYF
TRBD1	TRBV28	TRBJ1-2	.	CASNRDSHYGYTF
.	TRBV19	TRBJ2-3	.	CASTLGAGWRDTQYF
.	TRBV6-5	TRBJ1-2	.	CASADRLPAVRSF
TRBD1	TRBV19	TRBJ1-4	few	CASSLGQVATNEKLFF
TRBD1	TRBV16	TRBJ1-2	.	CASSQSRGQEDYGYTF
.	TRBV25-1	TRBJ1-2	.	CASRGGDYGYTF
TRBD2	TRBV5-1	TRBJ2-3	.	CASSLLTSGIDTQYF
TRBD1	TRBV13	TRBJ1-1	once	CASSFQGAREAFF
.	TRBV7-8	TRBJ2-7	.	CASSFLDGYTQYF
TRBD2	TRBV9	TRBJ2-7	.	CASSGSGRPSYEQYF
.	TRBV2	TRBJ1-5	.	CASSGQGNQPQHF
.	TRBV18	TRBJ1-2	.	CASSTQGNYGYTF
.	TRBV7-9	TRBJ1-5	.	CASSLEQGRANQPQHF
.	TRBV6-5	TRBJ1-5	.	CASTGGRNPNQPQHF
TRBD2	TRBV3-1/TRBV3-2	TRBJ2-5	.	CASSQGLAGGPETQYF
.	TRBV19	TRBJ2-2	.	CASSIGQVATGELFF
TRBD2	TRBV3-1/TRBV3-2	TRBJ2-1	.	CASSQRLAPDNEQFF
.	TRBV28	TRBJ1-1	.	CASIGSRGDYTEAFF
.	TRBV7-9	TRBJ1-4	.	CASSPQGADEKLFF
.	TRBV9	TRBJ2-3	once	CASSVVEDTQYF
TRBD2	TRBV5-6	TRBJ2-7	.	CASSWRAGGFYEQYF
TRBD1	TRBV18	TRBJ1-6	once	CASSPPLPGQGNSPLHF
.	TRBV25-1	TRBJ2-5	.	CASSESLLGTQYF
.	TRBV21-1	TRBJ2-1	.	CASSKAPSGTVEQFF
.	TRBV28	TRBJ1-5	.	CASSFHGNQPQHF
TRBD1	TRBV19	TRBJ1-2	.	CASSLDRGYGYTF
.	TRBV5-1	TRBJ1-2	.	CASSDSQYGYTF
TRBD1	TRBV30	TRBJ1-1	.	CAWRWSGTGDTEAFF
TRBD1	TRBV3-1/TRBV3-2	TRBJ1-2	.	CASSWTGNGYTF
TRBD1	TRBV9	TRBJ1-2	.	CASSVGQGANYGYTF
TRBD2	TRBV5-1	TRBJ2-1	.	CASSLGLAGGGDEQFF
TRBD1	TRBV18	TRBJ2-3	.	CASSLASGGLGDTQYF
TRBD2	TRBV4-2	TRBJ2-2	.	CASSRGLAGGPGELFF
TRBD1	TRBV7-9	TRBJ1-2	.	CASTQGQAIYGYTF
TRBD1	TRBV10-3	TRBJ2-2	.	CAISGTGFTGELFF
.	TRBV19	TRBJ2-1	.	CASSMGRWSTGNEQFF
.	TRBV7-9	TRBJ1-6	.	CASSEQGPALYSPLHF
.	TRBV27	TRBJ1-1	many	CASSLYADTEAFF
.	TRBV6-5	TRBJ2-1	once	CASSSQGTVYNEQFF
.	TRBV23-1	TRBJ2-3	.	CAITRGVGPTDTQYF
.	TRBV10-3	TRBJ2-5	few	CATRGKETQYF
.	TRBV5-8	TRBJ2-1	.	CASSLYGLSYNEQFF
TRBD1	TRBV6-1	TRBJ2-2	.	CASSERWTGGTGELFF
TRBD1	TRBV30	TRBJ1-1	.	CAWSETRTGDAFF
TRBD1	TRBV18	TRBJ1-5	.	CASSLRTGANQPQHF
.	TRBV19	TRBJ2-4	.	CASSPDSLLAKNIQYF
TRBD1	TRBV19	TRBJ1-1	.	CASSLTPGQPPEAFF
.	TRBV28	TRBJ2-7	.	CASRITGGSEQYF
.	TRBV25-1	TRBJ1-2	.	CASSERRGYTF